A single sample is the source of the 29 T cell receptor beta chains below, sequenced in a study of Ad26.COV2.S vaccination and SARS-CoV-2 variants (dated by TCRdb to 2020 to 2023). According to the study, the label for this sample's time point signals: individuals recovered from natural SARS-CoV-2 infection. Library preparation used the immunoSEQ multiplex PCR assay. TCRdb stores this immuneACCESS table with in-frame sequences only. Part of the clones is absent; in the studies checked, under half of the shortfall reflects unresolved V genes, and no reason is known for the rest. Across this sample there are about 350,000 clones, with 92% seen only once. The leading ten clones occupy roughly 3.9% of the sample. The source material was peripheral blood, sampled after recovery from COVID-19. The source is a human donor who had recovered from COVID-19.

V is TRBV7-9 and J is TRBJ2-7; the D call may be TRBD1 or TRBD2 (5 bases each). The V gene lost 3 bases and the J gene lost 2 bases, with 14 bases spanning the gap. This CDR3 spans 15 amino acids. Germline V lookup: CDR1 SEHNR, CDR2 FQNEAQ (reference sequence). The CDR3 is CASSLGDAVAYEQYF. Here the CDR3 DNA reads TGTGCCAGCAGCTTGGGGGACGCAGTTGCCTACGAGCAGTACTTC. Using reference TRBV7-9 and TRBJ2-7 for the parts outside the CDR3, the full variable domain is DTGVSQNPRHKITKRGQNVTFRCDPISEHNRLYWYRQTLGQGPEFLTYFQNEAQLEKSRLLSDRFSAERPKGSFSTLEIQRTEQGDSAMYLCASSLGDAVAYEQYFGPGTRLTVT.

The rearrangement uses TRBV5-6 and TRBJ1-1, with 7 bases that match TRBD1. The trim removed 4 bases at V and 7 bases at J, leaving 13 bases unmatched. The CDR3 loop spans 15 amino acids. CDR1 is SGHDT and CDR2 is YYEEEE in the germline V gene. The CDR3 DNA follows: TGTGCCAGCAGCCTGGGGACAGCCCCCTGGGGTGAAGCTTTCTTT. It specifies CASSLGTAPWGEAFF.

The CDR3 coding sequence is TGTGCCAGCAGTTACCCACAGGGGCTTACGTTCTTC. It codes for CASSYPQGLTFF. The chain uses TRBV6-5 and TRBJ2-1, with TRBD1 matching over 7 bases. Germline loops: CDR1 MNHEY, CDR2 SVGAGI. J lost 15 bases, V lost 2 bases, and 7 bases had no gene match. This CDR3 contains 12 residues.

The J gene is TRBJ1-2, the V gene TRBV6-5; possibly TRBD1 for D (5 bases). This CDR3 is 15 amino acids long. Trimming pared 2 bases from V and 5 bases from J, leaving 15 bases between. Looked up from germline, CDR1 is MNHEY and CDR2 is SVGAGI. In DNA, the CDR3 is TGTGCCAGCAGTTACGGGGAGGGGAGGTTGTATGGCTACACCTTC. Translation: CASSYGEGRLYGYTF.

The genes are TRBV5-1 and TRBJ2-7, with D unclear. The CDR3 spans 14 residues. From germline, CDR1 is SGHRS and CDR2 YFSETQ. The ends were cut back, 4 bases at V and 2 bases at J, with 13 bases in the middle. The CDR3 loop is CASSPAMDPYEQYF. The CDR3 DNA is TGCGCCAGCAGCCCGGCCATGGACCCCTACGAGCAGTACTTC. Full variable domain (remainder filled in from reference TRBV5-1 and TRBJ2-7): KAGVTQTPRYLIKTRGQQVTLSCSPISGHRSVSWYQQTPGQGLQFLFEYFSETQRNKGNFPGRFSGRQFSNSRSEMNVSTLELGDSALYLCASSPAMDPYEQYFGPGTRLTVT.

The genes are TRBV21-1 and TRBJ1-2. TRBV21-1 is termed a pseudogene. The CDR3 is 14 residues long. The CDR3 is CASSKGGANYGYTF. The CDR3 nucleotides are TGTGCCAGCAGCAAAGGGGGGGCTAACTATGGCTACACCTTC.

The gene calls are TRBV5-6 and TRBJ1-1, with 9 nucleotides matching TRBD1. V dropped 0 bases and J dropped 0; count of bases not matched to a gene: 3. The CDR3 covers 16 residues. The germline CDR1 and CDR2 sequences are SGHDT and YYEEEE. Written as DNA, the CDR3 is TGTGCCAGCAGCTTGGGGGGACAGGGAATGAACACTGAAGCTTTCTTT. Protein sequence: CASSLGGQGMNTEAFF. The full variable domain, with the rest looked up from reference TRBV5-6 and TRBJ1-1, is DAGVTQSPTHLIKTRGQQVTLRCSPKSGHDTVSWYQQALGQGPQFIFQYYEEEERQRGNFPDRFSGHQFPNYSSELNVNALLLGDSALYLCASSLGGQGMNTEAFFGQGTRLTVV.

The chain carries TRBV6-5 and TRBJ2-1; 9 bases match TRBD2. V trimming: 11 bases; J trimming: 6 bases; junction bases outside the gene matches: 8. This CDR3 has 13 residues. Germline values: CDR1 MNHEY, CDR2 SVGAGI. The CDR3 nucleotides read TGTGCCCCCCGGGGTAGCGGGGGCAATGAGCAGTTCTTC. This translates into CAPRGSGGNEQFF.

The chain has TRBV6-6 and TRBJ2-7; TRBD1 agrees at 8 bases. Germline V gene sequence: CDR1 MNHNY, CDR2 SVGAGI (reference sequence). J lost 5 bases, V lost 6 bases, and 3 bases had no gene match. The CDR3 covers 12 residues. CDR3 coding DNA: TGTGCCAGCAGCCTGGACAGGGACGAGCAGTACTTC. Encoded protein: CASSLDRDEQYF.

The J gene is TRBJ2-7, the V gene TRBV6-2 or TRBV6-3; TRBD2 agrees at 14 bases. Germline V gives CDR1 MNHEY, CDR2 SVGEGT. The CDR3 length is 15 residues. V gave up 0 bases and J gave up 6 bases; unmatched junction bases: 1. The CDR3 bases are TGTGCCAGCAGTTACTCGACTAGCGGGGGGGGCGAGCAGTACTTC. This sequence encodes CASSYSTSGGGEQYF.

The chain carries TRBV4-1 and TRBJ2-5; 8 nucleotides line up with TRBD2. CDR1 MGHRA and CDR2 YSYEKL come from the germline V gene. V shed 4 bases and J 1 base; nucleotides not matched to a gene: 11. The CDR3 is made up of 17 amino acids. The CDR3 sequence: CASSPLGAGGRQETQYF. CDR3 coding DNA: TGCGCCAGCAGCCCTCTGGGGGCGGGGGGCCGCCAAGAGACCCAGTACTTC.

The J gene is TRBJ1-4, the V gene TRBV18, with a weak D call TRBD1 (5 bases). The V end was cut by 0 bases, the J end by 1 base, with 6 bases between. CDR1 is KGHSH and CDR2 is LQKENI in the germline V gene. This CDR3 contains 15 residues. The CDR3 DNA sequence: TGTGCCAGCTCACCACCGGGGGGAACTAATGAAAAACTGTTTTTT. Protein: CASSPPGGTNEKLFF.

This clone appeared once. The rearrangement uses TRBV7-8 and TRBJ2-1; no firm D call. Trimming stripped 3 bases from V and 5 bases from J, with 14 bases between. From germline, CDR1 is SGHVS and CDR2 FQNEAQ. The CDR3 loop spans 15 amino acids. The CDR3: CASSFPPNLDNEQFF. The CDR3 DNA reads TGTGCCAGCAGCTTCCCCCCGAACCTGGACAATGAGCAGTTCTTC. The whole variable domain, remainder taken from reference TRBV7-8 and TRBJ2-1, is GAGVSQSPRYKVAKRGQDVALRCDPISGHVSLFWYQQALGQGPEFLTYFQNEAQLDKSGLPSDRFFAERPEGSVSTLKIQRTQQEDSAVYLCASSFPPNLDNEQFFGPGTRLTVL.

About this clone itself: This specimen includes other DNA sequences encoding the same CDR3. The gene calls are TRBV4-1 and TRBJ1-1; D is undetermined. Germline V lookup: CDR1 MGHRA, CDR2 YSYEKL. V was trimmed by 3 bases and J by 1 base, leaving 6 bases between them. This CDR3 contains 13 residues. DNA for the CDR3: TGCGCCAGCAGCCAGGCCAGGAACACTGAAGCTTTCTTT. Residues: CASSQARNTEAFF.

The V gene is TRBV27, the J gene TRBJ2-1; 13 bases agree with TRBD2. The germline V gene has CDR1 MNHEY and CDR2 SMNVEV (reference sequence). V was pared by 6 bases and J by 5 bases, with 1 base of the junction left unmatched. The CDR3 totals 14 residues. The CDR3 DNA reads as TGTGCCAGCAGACTAGCGGGGGGGAACAATGAGCAGTTCTTC. Protein sequence: CASRLAGGNNEQFF.

The chain recombines TRBV6-2 or TRBV6-3 with TRBJ2-7; weak D call: TRBD2 (5 bases). CDR3 size: 12 residues. V dropped 5 bases and J dropped 7 bases, with 12 bases sitting between them. Germline V gene lookup returns CDR1 MNHEY and CDR2 SVGEGT. CDR3 loop: CASSNGVSEQYF. CDR3 bases: TGTGCCAGCAGTAACGGGGTGTCGGAGCAGTACTTC.

The J gene is TRBJ1-5, the V gene TRBV2; TRBD1 matches at 9 bases. The trim removed 6 bases at V and 9 bases at J, leaving 9 bases unmatched. This CDR3 is built from 14 residues. Germline V gives CDR1 SNHLY, CDR2 FYNNEI. CDR3 DNA sequence: TGTGCCAGCAGACACGACAGGGGGACAAGGCCCCAGCATTTT. Residues: CASRHDRGTRPQHF.

The chain recombines TRBV7-3 with TRBJ2-7, with D unresolved. Germline values: CDR1 SGHTA, CDR2 FQGTGA. The CDR3 loop spans 13 amino acids. With 2 bases removed from V and 5 bases from J, the gap between germline ends came to 10 bases. This CDR3 reads CASSLVRADEQYF. In DNA, the CDR3 is TGTGCCAGCAGCTTAGTTAGGGCTGACGAGCAGTACTTC.

The CDR3 bases are TGCGCCAGCAGCAATACAGGGTCGAGGGTTGATGAGCAGTTCTTC. This codes for CASSNTGSRVDEQFF. The genes are TRBV5-1 and TRBJ2-1, with a possible D match to TRBD1 (6 bases). This CDR3 is built from 15 residues. Trimming pared 4 bases from V and 8 bases from J, leaving 19 bases between. Germline lookup yields CDR1 SGHRS and CDR2 YFSETQ.

A remark on this clone: This sample includes further DNA sequences coding for the same CDR3. The rearrangement joins TRBV20-1 to TRBJ2-7; 8 bases match TRBD1. With 3 bases clipped from V and 6 bases from J, the junction kept 1 base outside the gene matches. Germline loops: CDR1 DFQATT, CDR2 SNEGSKA (reference sequence). The CDR3 has 11 residues. The CDR3 reads CSARTGVEQYF. In DNA, the CDR3 is TGCAGTGCTAGGACAGGGGTCGAGCAGTACTTC.

The sample holds a few counts of this clone. V and J are TRBV5-1 and TRBJ2-7; D is unresolved. This CDR3 region has 15 residues. CDR1 and CDR2 from the germline V gene are SGHRS and YFSETQ. Deletions cut 0 bases from V and 2 bases from J, with 12 bases between. The CDR3 nucleotides read TGCGCCAGCAGCTTGGCCGTCGGTGATGCCTACGAGCAGTACTTC. It specifies CASSLAVGDAYEQYF.

This chain joins TRBV5-1 and TRBJ2-2; 11 bases align to TRBD2. Germline V gives CDR1 SGHRS, CDR2 YFSETQ. CDR3 length: 16 amino acids. Germline trimming cut 4 bases from V and 2 bases from J; bases unmatched to any gene: 4. The CDR3 bases are TGCGCCAGCAGCCGTAGCGGGGGGGTAAACACCGGGGAGCTGTTTTTT. This sequence encodes CASSRSGGVNTGELFF.

V and J are TRBV5-6 and TRBJ1-3; D remains unclear. This CDR3 is built from 16 residues. The germline V gene has CDR1 SGHDT and CDR2 YYEEEE. The ends were cut back, 2 bases at V and 1 base at J, with 13 bases in the middle. CDR3 residues: CASSFIQISSGNTIYF. The CDR3 DNA follows: TGTGCCAGCAGCTTTATACAGATTTCGTCTGGAAACACCATATATTTT.

CDR3 nucleotide sequence: TGCGCCAGCAGCCCGGGTGACGGCAATCAGCCCCAGCATTTT. The encoded protein is CASSPGDGNQPQHF. The chain is built from TRBV5-1 and TRBJ1-5; D unclear. CDR3 length equals 14 residues. The V gene's germline CDR1 is SGHRS and CDR2 YFSETQ. The ends were cut back, 4 bases at V and 2 bases at J, with 10 bases in the middle.

This clone came up once. The rearrangement links TRBV5-4 to TRBJ2-2; possible D gene TRBD1, 6 bases. Trimming cost V 4 bases and J 3 bases, with 19 bases left between them. The germline CDR1 and CDR2 sequences are SGHNT and YYREEE (reference sequence). CDR3 length: 17 amino acids. The CDR3 DNA reads as TGTGCCAGCAGCAAAAACTGGCCGGACAGAGACACCGGGGAGCTGTTTTTT. Its protein product is CASSKNWPDRDTGELFF.

The chain employs TRBV7-8 and TRBJ2-7; 10 positions agree with TRBD1. Trimming at V came to 5 bases and at J to 2 bases, leaving 3 bases not matched to a gene. CDR1 is SGHVS and CDR2 is FQNEAQ in the germline V gene. This CDR3 comprises 14 residues. CDR3 protein: CASSRGQGAYEQYF. The DNA for the CDR3 is TGTGCCAGCAGCCGAGGACAGGGGGCCTACGAGCAGTACTTC.

The rearrangement links TRBV19 to TRBJ2-3; D gene ambiguous. This CDR3 is built from 13 residues. Germline V CDR1 and CDR2: LNHDA, SQIVND (reference sequence). V was trimmed by 3 bases and J by 2 bases, leaving 6 bases between them. The CDR3 spells CASSIGLTDTQYF. The CDR3 DNA follows: TGTGCCAGTAGTATTGGTCTCACAGATACGCAGTATTTT.

This chain joins TRBV2 and TRBJ2-1, with 7 bases identical to TRBD1. The junction had 4 bases not matched to a gene; V was cut back by 4 bases and J by 13 bases. This CDR3 contains 11 residues. Germline loops: CDR1 SNHLY, CDR2 FYNNEI. CDR3: CASSVDRAQFF. The CDR3 DNA reads TGTGCCAGCAGTGTTGACAGGGCCCAGTTCTTC.

The rearrangement links TRBV6-5 to TRBJ2-2; D might be TRBD2 (5 bases). The length of the CDR3 is 15 residues. V lost 6 bases to trimming and J lost 6 bases, with 17 bases between them. CDR1 and CDR2 from the germline V gene are MNHEY and SVGAGI. The CDR3 DNA follows: TGTGCCAGCAGCACCGGAGGTACTTGGTCCGGGGAGCTGTTTTTT. Protein sequence: CASSTGGTWSGELFF.